This T cell receptor (beta chain) was identified in a study of T cells in Graves' hyperthyroidism and ophthalmopathy (dated by TCRdb to between 2018 and 2021). In terms of the full investigation: Peripheral blood samples were taken at initial diagnosis, before any treatment was given. The approximately 90 discovery patients were randomly split 7:3 into training and test sets. A discovery cohort of roughly 100 patients, fewer than 50 with Graves' ophthalmopathy and approximately 60 with stable Graves' hyperthyroidism, was used to find distinguishing TCR V-J signatures. Thyroid tissue and blood T-cell repertoires from several Graves' hyperthyroidism patients were also compared in the study. According to the paper, TCR Vbeta CDR3 sequencing was carried out on some 130 peripheral blood samples, which came from 40 to 45 ophthalmopathy, around 75 hyperthyroidism and approximately 17 progressor patients. After sampling, hyperthyroidism patients received methimazole starting at 30 mg daily, and ophthalmopathy patients received high-dose intravenous methylprednisolone. Prospective prediction of ophthalmopathy was tested in an independent validation cohort consisting of about 20 hyperthyroidism patients and about 17 patients who later progressed to ophthalmopathy.

Many counts were recorded for this clonotype. Its antigen is not yet known. No base quality information exists; no much larger clone differs at one position. The TCR beta CDR3 regions were amplified from the RNA transcripts. A first-round RT-PCR of the TCR CDR3 used the HTBI primer set with the Qiagen OneStep RT-PCR kit. Libraries were constructed in a second round of multiplex PCR, after which size selection and purification were performed. Libraries were sequenced paired-end with 100 bp reads on an Illumina HiSeq2000. Per the original workflow: SOAPnuke was used to process the raw data, throwing out any read that contained adapters or uncalled bases, had a mean Phred below 15, or lacked an exact constant-primer or identifier match. COPE v1.2.5 was used to merge high-quality paired reads, and clonotypes were defined as unique nucleotide sequences. MiTCR v1.1 was used to align the clonotypes against IMGT TRBV, TRBD and TRBJ reference segments. The analysis was restricted to V-J combinations with a frequency above 0.0001, which together covered 99% to 99.2% of the repertoires. A TCS score was defined as the ratio of F50 (clonal expansion) to E x V (chaos), with BLOSUM62-based TCRdist applied between CDR3 peptides within each V-J. Welch's t-statistics and random forest reduced some 510 V-J features to fewer than 15, which were used in a naive Bayes classifier (R e1071). TCRdb reprocessing: public reads trimmed at Q25 with fastp, clones called with MiXCR, in-frame beta chains kept. Duplicate CDR3 protein sequences are folded into a single record with the most common DNA and genes. TCRdb, not the authors, supplied the V and J calls. The sample table contains 300,000 to 450,000 distinct CDR3 sequences; only one count was recorded for around 14% of them. The ten largest account for approximately 30% of the sample.

The CDR3 starts with the cysteine, ends with the phenylalanine, and has 13 residues. The CDR3 DNA has 39 bases and is translated from base 1. The germline V gene (reference sequence) supplies CDR1 SGHAT and CDR2 FQDESV. V has 5 bases trimmed and J has 5 bases trimmed; junction bases matching no gene number 5. A patient counted as having stable Graves' hyperthyroidism if no progression to ophthalmopathy occurred over 18 months of follow-up. The hyperthyroidism patients were between 18 and 65 years old and newly diagnosed, with a disease duration of less than 2 months. The study excluded patients with uncontrolled infections, other autoimmune diseases, pregnancy or lactation. Diagnoses relied on clinical symptoms, serum thyroxine and TRAb, thyroid ultrasound and orbital computed tomography. Ficoll-Paque density gradient centrifugation was used to isolate PBMCs from about 9.4 ml of fresh peripheral blood. Total RNA was extracted using Trizol reagent, and RNA quality was assessed on an Agilent 2100 Bioanalyzer.

Overall results and qualifications from the work: No statistical method was used to set the sample size in advance, and investigators knew the group allocation. In validation, the model predicted progression to ophthalmopathy a median of roughly 6.2 months before onset, with roughly 68% sensitivity and almost 75% specificity. A 13 V-J signature model separated ophthalmopathy from stable hyperthyroidism, with around 91% sensitivity and around 84% specificity in cross-validation and 80%/75% in testing. Most expanded thyroid clonotypes (frequency above 0.001) were also detected in blood, a finding suggesting that blood repertoires may reflect thyroid immune responses.

The receptor chain draws on TRBV11-1 and TRBJ2-7; 8 junctional bases match TRBD1. Sequencing used blood. This clonotype was obtained from a woman in her thirties with Graves' hyperthyroidism. This receptor carries the CDR3 CASSRGQGDEQYF. Read as DNA, the sequence is TGTGCCAGCAGCCGCGGACAGGGAGACGAGCAGTACTTC.